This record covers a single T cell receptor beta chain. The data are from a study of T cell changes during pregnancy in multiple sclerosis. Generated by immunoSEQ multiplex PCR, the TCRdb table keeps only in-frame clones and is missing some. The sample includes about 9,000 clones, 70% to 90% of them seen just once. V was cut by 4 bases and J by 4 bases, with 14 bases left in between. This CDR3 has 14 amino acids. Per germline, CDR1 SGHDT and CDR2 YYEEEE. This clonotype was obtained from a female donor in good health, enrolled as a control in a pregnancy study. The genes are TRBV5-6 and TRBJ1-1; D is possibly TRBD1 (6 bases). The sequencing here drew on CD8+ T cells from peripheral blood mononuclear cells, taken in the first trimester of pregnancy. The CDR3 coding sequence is TGTGCCAGCAGCCCGAACCCCAGGGGCACTGAAGCTTTCTTT. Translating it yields CASSPNPRGTEAFF. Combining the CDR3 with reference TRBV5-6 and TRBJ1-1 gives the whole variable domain DAGVTQSPTHLIKTRGQQVTLRCSPKSGHDTVSWYQQALGQGPQFIFQYYEEEERQRGNFPDRFSGHQFPNYSSELNVNALLLGDSALYLCASSPNPRGTEAFFGQGTRLTVV.